This T cell receptor (beta chain) emerged from a study of blood T cell repertoires in COVID-19. Study-level information: Sites across the United States, Italy and Spain contributed samples from acute and convalescent COVID-19. PBMCs, B-cell-depleted T cells, or T cells were the source of the cDNA or gDNA that made up the material.

The authors' processing: Amplification from reference gene primers served as the basis for estimated nucleated cell counts. The data were produced by immunoSEQ multiplex PCR, yet TCRdb's version contains in-frame clones alone and is incomplete. The DNA was the basis for D and trimming; V, J and clone size are from that table. The table lists 150,000 to 200,000 clones, roughly 79% of them singletons. This clone occurred once. The germline CDR1 and CDR2 sequences are LNHDA and SQIVND (reference sequence). This CDR3 spans 20 amino acids. With 0 bases clipped from V and 0 bases from J, the junction kept 12 bases outside the gene matches.

This chain joins TRBV19 and TRBJ2-1, with 9 bases identical to TRBD1. The sequence derives from a woman in her seventies with acute or convalescent COVID-19. The source material was peripheral blood. CDR3: CASSIDRSRDRESSYNEQFF. CDR3 coding DNA: TGTGCCAGTAGTATAGACAGATCCCGGGACAGGGAGAGCTCCTACAATGAGCAGTTCTTC.